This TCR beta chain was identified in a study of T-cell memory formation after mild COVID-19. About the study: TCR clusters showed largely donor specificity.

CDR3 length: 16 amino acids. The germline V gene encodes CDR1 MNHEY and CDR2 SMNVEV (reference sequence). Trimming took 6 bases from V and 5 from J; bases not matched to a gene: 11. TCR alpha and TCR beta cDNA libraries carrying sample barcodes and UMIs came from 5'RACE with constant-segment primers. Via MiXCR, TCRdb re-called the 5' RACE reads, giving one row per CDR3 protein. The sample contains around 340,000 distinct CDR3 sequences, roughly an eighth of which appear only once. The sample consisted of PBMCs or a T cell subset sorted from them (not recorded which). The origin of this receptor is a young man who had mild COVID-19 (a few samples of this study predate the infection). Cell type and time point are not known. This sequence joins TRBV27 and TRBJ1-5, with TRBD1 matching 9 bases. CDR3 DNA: TGTGCCAGCAGCCGAACCGGGACAGGGAGCGATCAGCCCCAGCATTTT. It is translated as CASSRTGTGSDQPQHF.